This T cell receptor (beta chain) was profiled in a study of blood T cell repertoires in COVID-19. Overall study: Acute and convalescent COVID-19 specimens originated in the United States, Italy and Spain. Nucleic acid was either cDNA or gDNA, and it came from T cells, B-cell-depleted T cells, or PBMCs.

Germline CDR1 and CDR2: LGHDT and YNNKEL (reference sequence). The length of the CDR3 is 14 residues. Between the trimmed V and J ends, which lost 6 bases and 4 bases, there was a span of 16 bases. Per the original data handling: Estimation of nucleated cell counts was performed using reference gene primer amplification. Data came from immunoSEQ multiplex PCR; TCRdb stores just in-frame clones and leaves some out. The V and J calls and clone size are taken from that table; D and trimming were inferred from the DNA. The table records 100,000 to 120,000 clones, 85% to 90% of them present only once. Sequencing was performed on peripheral blood. The J gene is TRBJ2-7, the V gene TRBV3-1 (or the pseudogene TRBV3-2), with unresolved D. The origin of this receptor is a woman in her fifties or sixties with acute or convalescent COVID-19. CDR3 DNA sequence: TGTGCCAGCAGGAACCGGGTTGGATCTTACGAGCAGTACTTC. This codes for CASRNRVGSYEQYF.